One and the same sample provided the 14 T cell receptor beta chains below, sequenced in a study of graft-versus-host responses after intestinal transplantation (dated by TCRdb to the early 2020s). The time point label here, explained by the study, means: cells obtained before transplantation from donor or recipient. Library creation used the immunoSEQ multiplex PCR assay. Entries here come from immuneACCESS through TCRdb and include only in-frame sequences with V and J called. Some clones fail to appear in such tables; in the studies checked, an unresolved V gene covers under half of the shortfall, and the cause of the remainder is unknown. The sample has around 100,000 clones on record, about 92% of them singletons. Approximately 0.22% of the sample is held by the ten biggest clonotypes. No antigen has been identified for these receptors. Here the sequenced sample was unstimulated CD4+ T cells sorted from spleen or lymph node cells, taken before transplant. The receptor set was obtained from a human donor who was the organ donor for an intestinal transplant.

This sequence joins TRBV4-3 and TRBJ2-3; D is unclear. This CDR3 spans 13 amino acids. The germline V and J ends were trimmed by 3 bases and 4 bases, with 8 bases remaining between them. Germline-derived CDR1 and CDR2 are LGHNA and YSLEER. For the CDR3, the DNA is TGCGCCAGCAGCCATGAAATCGCAGATACGCAGTATTTT. Encoded protein: CASSHEIADTQYF.

V and J are TRBV19 and TRBJ2-2, with 8 bases aligning to TRBD2. The CDR3 contains 15 residues. V shed 5 bases and J 0 bases; nucleotides not matched to a gene: 2. Looked up from germline, CDR1 is LNHDA and CDR2 is SQIVND (reference sequence). The CDR3 sequence is CASSVTSANTGELFF. CDR3 nucleotides: TGTGCCAGTAGTGTGACTAGCGCGAACACCGGGGAGCTGTTTTTT.

The chain carries TRBV7-2 and TRBJ1-2; D gene uncertain. This CDR3 spans 11 amino acids. Germline V lookup: CDR1 SGHTA, CDR2 FQGNSA. V dropped 6 bases and J dropped 4 bases, with 6 bases sitting between them. CDR3 in amino acids: CASRWAYGYTF. CDR3 sequence (DNA): TGTGCCAGCAGGTGGGCCTATGGCTACACCTTC.

The J gene is TRBJ1-2, the V gene TRBV19, with D possibly matching TRBD1 (5 bases). CDR1 LNHDA and CDR2 SQIVND come from the germline V gene (reference sequence). Trimming removed 2 bases from V and 0 bases from J, with 7 bases in between. This CDR3 contains 14 residues. CDR3 coding DNA: TGTGCCAGTAGTATATCGACAGCTAACTATGGCTACACCTTC. Translated: CASSISTANYGYTF. The full variable domain, with the rest looked up from reference TRBV19 and TRBJ1-2, is DGGITQSPKYLFRKEGQNVTLSCEQNLNHDAMYWYRQDPGQGLRLIYYSQIVNDFQKGDIAEGYSVSREKKESFPLTVTSAQKNPTAFYLCASSISTANYGYTFGSGTRLTVV.

The rearrangement joins TRBV5-4 to TRBJ2-1, with D possibly being TRBD2 (5 bases). Trimming pared 0 bases from V and 14 bases from J, leaving 15 bases between. The V gene's germline CDR1 is SGHNT and CDR2 YYREEE (reference sequence). CDR3 length: 13 residues. This chain's CDR3 is CASSLAADSRKFF. CDR3 in DNA: TGTGCCAGCAGCTTGGCCGCGGACTCCCGGAAGTTCTTC.

The rearrangement uses TRBV9 and TRBJ2-7; perhaps D is TRBD1 or TRBD2 (5 bases each). V was shortened by 3 bases and J by 2 bases, with 12 bases between the two germline ends. The CDR3 length is 14 residues. The germline gives CDR1 SGDLS, CDR2 YYNGEE. The CDR3 DNA is TGTGCCAGCAGCGCCGGGACGGCTACCTACGAGCAGTACTTC. Amino acid sequence: CASSAGTATYEQYF.

The chain couples TRBV30 to TRBJ1-2; 7 positions match TRBD1. The J segment lost 1 base and the V segment lost 1 base, leaving 9 bases of the junction unmatched. The CDR3 contains 16 residues. Germline V gene data show CDR1 as GTSNPN and CDR2 as SVGIG (reference sequence). The CDR3 DNA sequence: TGTGCCTGGAGTGCCCTACCAGGGGGAAATAACTATGGCTACACCTTC. Translated: CAWSALPGGNNYGYTF.

The chain employs TRBV5-1 and TRBJ2-1; no clear D gene. The germline V gene encodes CDR1 SGHRS and CDR2 YFSETQ. The CDR3 totals 12 residues. The V gene lost 0 bases and the J gene lost 7 bases, with 5 bases spanning the gap. CDR3 amino acids: CASSLEGNEQFF. The CDR3 DNA is TGCGCCAGCAGCTTGGAAGGGAATGAGCAGTTCTTC.

This chain uses TRBV19 with TRBJ2-7, with no clear D. Per germline, CDR1 LNHDA and CDR2 SQIVND (reference sequence). The CDR3 has 11 residues. Trimming left V 0 bases short and J 6 bases short, with 3 bases between. The CDR3 DNA reads as TGTGCCAGTAGTATAGATGGCGAGCAGTACTTC. Protein: CASSIDGEQYF.

The genes are TRBV5-6 and TRBJ2-2, with TRBD2 identical over 7 bases. The CDR3 has 14 residues. The germline CDR1 and CDR2 sequences are SGHDT and YYEEEE. Losses at the gene ends were 2 bases for V and 4 bases for J; bases not matched to a gene: 2. CDR3 in amino acids: CASSLLAPTGELFF. CDR3 DNA sequence: TGTGCCAGCAGCTTACTAGCGCCCACCGGGGAGCTGTTTTTT.

The V and J genes are TRBV2 and TRBJ1-1; TRBD1 aligns across 8 bases. The V gene end was trimmed by 6 bases and the J gene end by 4 bases; junction bases not matched to a gene: 4. This CDR3 region has 13 residues. Germline lookup yields CDR1 SNHLY and CDR2 FYNNEI. The CDR3, as DNA: TGTGCCAGCAGCGCAGACAGGGGCACTGAAGCTTTCTTT. This gives the protein CASSADRGTEAFF.

The V gene is TRBV4-2, the J gene TRBJ1-5; TRBD1 might be the D (5 bases). This CDR3 is 18 amino acids long. V was cut by 2 bases and J by 1 base, with 18 bases left in between. CDR1 and CDR2 (germline): LGHNA, YNFKEQ. The CDR3 region has the DNA TGTGCCAGCAGCCAAAGCGGGGGGGTCTGGGGGAGCAATCAGCCCCAGCATTTT. Encoded protein: CASSQSGGVWGSNQPQHF.

The V gene is TRBV7-9, the J gene TRBJ2-7; 15 nucleotides align to TRBD2. Trimming cost V 1 base and J 5 bases; bases outside gene matches: 12. CDR3 length equals 19 residues. From germline, CDR1 is SEHNR and CDR2 FQNEAQ (reference sequence). CDR3 sequence (DNA): TGTGCCAGCAGCTTAGGGTTTGGGACTAGCGGGAGGTTCGGGGACGAGCAGTACTTC. It yields the protein CASSLGFGTSGRFGDEQYF. The whole variable domain, filled in from reference TRBV7-9 and TRBJ2-7, reads DTGVSQNPRHKITKRGQNVTFRCDPISEHNRLYWYRQTLGQGPEFLTYFQNEAQLEKSRLLSDRFSAERPKGSFSTLEIQRTEQGDSAMYLCASSLGFGTSGRFGDEQYFGPGTRLTVT.

The chain recombines TRBV6-5 with TRBJ2-7; maybe TRBD1 (6 bases). The CDR3 spans 14 residues. Germline lookup yields CDR1 MNHEY and CDR2 SVGAGI. V was shortened by 4 bases and J by 0 bases, with 10 bases between the two germline ends. For the CDR3, the DNA is TGTGCCAGCAGTTCTTACAGGGACTCCTACGAGCAGTACTTC. Its translation is CASSSYRDSYEQYF.